This TCR beta chain was observed in a study of PD-1 blockade in classical Hodgkin lymphoma. TCRdb keeps only in-frame clones here, not all; method: immunoSEQ multiplex PCR. This sample has 45,000 to 60,000 clones, with roughly 90% found just once. The V end lost 5 bases, the J end lost 6 bases, and 16 bases lay between the germline ends. Germline loops: CDR1 MNHEY, CDR2 SMNVEV (reference sequence). The CDR3 spans 15 residues. Stated time point: newly diagnosed, previously untreated cHL patient sample. This clonotype originated in a human donor with classical Hodgkin lymphoma. The V and J genes are TRBV27 and TRBJ2-2; D unclear. The material sequenced was peripheral blood mononuclear cells (PBMCs). Here the CDR3 reads CASSEMRHRAGELFF. The CDR3 DNA sequence: TGTGCCAGCAGTGAAATGAGGCATCGCGCCGGGGAGCTGTTTTTT.